The TCR beta chain described here comes from a study of shared clonotypes between healthy human individuals. About the research overall: A couple of female and a few male donors aged 18 to 49 were enrolled. For every donor, three CD4 naive, three CD4 memory, two CD8 naive and one CD8 memory plates were used.

Per the germline V gene, CDR1 is MNHEY and CDR2 is SMNVEV (reference sequence). This CDR3 has 14 amino acids. V was cut by 6 bases and J by 2 bases, with 14 bases left in between. Measured with immunoSEQ multiplex PCR; TCRdb has only the in-frame clones, and not every one. The sample consists of 2 million to 3 million clones, roughly 93% of them appearing once. Study-level findings and limits: Some naive CD4 clonotypes, 4.5% to 5.5%, turned up in common across four donors.

Points on this clone: Antigen specificity is unknown.

The sequencing input was naive CD4+ T cells from PBMCs. Stated subset: CD45RA+ positively selected. This receptor was taken from a man between 18 and 35 years old in good health. Some clones in this sample may be carry-over from other donors' samples. This chain connects TRBV27 to TRBJ2-7; D gene ambiguous. As DNA, the CDR3 is TGTGCCAGCAGGACCAGCCGGACCCCCTACGAGCAGTACTTC. Protein: CASRTSRTPYEQYF.